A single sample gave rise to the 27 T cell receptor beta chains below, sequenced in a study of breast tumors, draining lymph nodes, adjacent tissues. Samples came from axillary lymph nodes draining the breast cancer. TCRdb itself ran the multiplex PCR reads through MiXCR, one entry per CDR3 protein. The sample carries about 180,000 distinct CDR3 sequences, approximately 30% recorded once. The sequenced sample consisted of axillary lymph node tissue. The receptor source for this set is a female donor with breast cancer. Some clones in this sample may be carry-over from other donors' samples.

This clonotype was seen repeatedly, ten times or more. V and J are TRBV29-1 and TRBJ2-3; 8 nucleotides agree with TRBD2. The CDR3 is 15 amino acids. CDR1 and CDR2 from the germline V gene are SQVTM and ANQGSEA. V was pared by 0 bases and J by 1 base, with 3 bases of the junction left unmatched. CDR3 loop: CSVEEGSGGTDTQYF. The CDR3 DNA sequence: TGCAGCGTTGAAGAGGGTAGCGGGGGCACAGATACGCAGTATTTT.

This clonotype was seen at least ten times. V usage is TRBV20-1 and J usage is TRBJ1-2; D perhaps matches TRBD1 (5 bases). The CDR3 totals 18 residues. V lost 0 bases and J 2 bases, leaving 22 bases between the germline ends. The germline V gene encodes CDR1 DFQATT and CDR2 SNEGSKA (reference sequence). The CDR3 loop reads CSARDRGETSRGNYGYTF. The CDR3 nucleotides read TGCAGTGCTAGAGATCGGGGGGAGACTTCCCGTGGAAACTATGGCTACACCTTC.

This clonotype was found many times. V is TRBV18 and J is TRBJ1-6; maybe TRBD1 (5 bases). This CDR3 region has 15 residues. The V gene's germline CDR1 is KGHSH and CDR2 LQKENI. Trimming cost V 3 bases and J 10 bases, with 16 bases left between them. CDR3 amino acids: CASSPTNPGLSPLHF. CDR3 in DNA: TGTGCCAGCTCACCCACTAACCCAGGGTTATCACCCCTCCACTTT.

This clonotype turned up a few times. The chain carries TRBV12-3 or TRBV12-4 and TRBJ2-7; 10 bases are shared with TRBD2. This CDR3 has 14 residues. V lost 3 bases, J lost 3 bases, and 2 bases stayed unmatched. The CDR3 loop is CASSFSGGDYEQYF. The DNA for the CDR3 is TGTGCCAGCAGTTTCAGCGGGGGGGACTACGAGCAGTACTTC.

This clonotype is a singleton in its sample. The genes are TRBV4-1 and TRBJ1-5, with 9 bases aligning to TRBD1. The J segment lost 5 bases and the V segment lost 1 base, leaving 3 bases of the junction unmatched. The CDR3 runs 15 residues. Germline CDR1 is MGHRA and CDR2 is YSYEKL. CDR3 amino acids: CASSQGQGGHQPQHF. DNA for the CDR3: TGCGCCAGCAGCCAAGGACAGGGGGGGCATCAGCCCCAGCATTTT.

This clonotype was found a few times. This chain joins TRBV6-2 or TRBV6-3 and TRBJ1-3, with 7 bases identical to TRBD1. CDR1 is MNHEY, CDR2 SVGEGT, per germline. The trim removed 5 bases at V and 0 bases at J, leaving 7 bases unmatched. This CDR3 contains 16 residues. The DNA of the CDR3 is TGTGCCAGCAGTGACCGGGACAGCCTCTCTGGAAACACCATATATTTT. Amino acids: CASSDRDSLSGNTIYF.

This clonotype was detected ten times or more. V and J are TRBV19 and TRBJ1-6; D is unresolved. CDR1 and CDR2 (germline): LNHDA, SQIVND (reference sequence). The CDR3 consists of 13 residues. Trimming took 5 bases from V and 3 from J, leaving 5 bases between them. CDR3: CASSELYNSPLHF. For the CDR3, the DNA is TGTGCCAGTAGTGAACTCTATAATTCACCCCTCCACTTT.

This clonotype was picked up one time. In DNA, the CDR3 is TGTGCTAGTGGTTCCTTGGACAGCATGAACACTGAAGCTTTCTTT. This sequence encodes CASGSLDSMNTEAFF. V is TRBV12-5 and J is TRBJ1-1; TRBD1 might be the D (6 bases). Germline loops: CDR1 LGHNT, CDR2 FRNRAP. V was trimmed by 4 bases and J by 0 bases, leaving 12 bases between them. The CDR3 is made up of 15 amino acids.

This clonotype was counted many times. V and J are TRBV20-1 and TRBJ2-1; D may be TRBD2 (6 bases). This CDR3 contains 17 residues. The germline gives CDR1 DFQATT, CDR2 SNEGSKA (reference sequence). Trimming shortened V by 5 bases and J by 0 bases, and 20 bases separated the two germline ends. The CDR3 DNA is TGCAGTGCTGACGGGACTGTTCTCTCGAGCTCCTACAATGAGCAGTTCTTC. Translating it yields CSADGTVLSSSYNEQFF.

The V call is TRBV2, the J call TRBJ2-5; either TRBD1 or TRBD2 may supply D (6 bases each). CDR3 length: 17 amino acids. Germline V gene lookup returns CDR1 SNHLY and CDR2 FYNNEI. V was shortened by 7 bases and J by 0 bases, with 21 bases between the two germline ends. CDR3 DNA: TGTGCCAGCACCGCGGGGCTCGGGGGCCGTGACCAAGAGACCCAGTACTTC. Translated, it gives CASTAGLGGRDQETQYF.

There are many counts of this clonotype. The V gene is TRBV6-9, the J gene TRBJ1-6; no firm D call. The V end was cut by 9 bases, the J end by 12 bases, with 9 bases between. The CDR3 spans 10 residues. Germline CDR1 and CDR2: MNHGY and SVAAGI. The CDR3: CARSVGPLHF. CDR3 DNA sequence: TGTGCCAGGAGCGTAGGACCCCTCCACTTT.

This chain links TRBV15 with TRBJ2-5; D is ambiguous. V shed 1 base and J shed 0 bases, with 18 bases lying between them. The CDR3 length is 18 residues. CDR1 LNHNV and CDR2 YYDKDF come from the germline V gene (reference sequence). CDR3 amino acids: CATSRVRASLLYQETQYF. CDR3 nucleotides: TGTGCCACCAGCAGAGTTAGGGCCAGCCTACTTTACCAAGAGACCCAGTACTTC.

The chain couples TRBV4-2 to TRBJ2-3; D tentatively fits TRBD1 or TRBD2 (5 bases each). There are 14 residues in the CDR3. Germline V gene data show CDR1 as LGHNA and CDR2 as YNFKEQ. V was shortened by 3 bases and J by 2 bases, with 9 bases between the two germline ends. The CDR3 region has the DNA TGTGCCAGCAGCCACGCCGGGGCCACAGATACGCAGTATTTT. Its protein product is CASSHAGATDTQYF.

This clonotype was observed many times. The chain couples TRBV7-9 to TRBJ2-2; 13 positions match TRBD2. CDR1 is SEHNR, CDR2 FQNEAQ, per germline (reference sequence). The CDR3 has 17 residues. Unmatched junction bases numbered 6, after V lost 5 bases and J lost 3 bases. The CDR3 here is CASSLGTSGIDTGELFF. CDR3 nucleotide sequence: TGTGCCAGCAGCCTAGGGACTAGCGGGATTGACACCGGGGAGCTGTTTTTT.

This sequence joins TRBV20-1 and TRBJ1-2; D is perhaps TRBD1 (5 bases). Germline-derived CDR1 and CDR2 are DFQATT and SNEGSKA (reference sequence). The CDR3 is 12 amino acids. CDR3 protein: CNAVDSAYGYTF. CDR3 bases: TGCAATGCCGTCGACAGTGCCTATGGCTACACCTTC.

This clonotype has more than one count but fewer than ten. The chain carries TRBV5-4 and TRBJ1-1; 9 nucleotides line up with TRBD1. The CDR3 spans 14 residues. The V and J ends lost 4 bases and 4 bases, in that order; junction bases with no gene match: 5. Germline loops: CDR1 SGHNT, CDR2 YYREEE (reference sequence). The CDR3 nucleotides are TGTGCCAGCAGCCAGGACAGGGGAGGCACTGAAGCTTTCTTT. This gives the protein CASSQDRGGTEAFF.

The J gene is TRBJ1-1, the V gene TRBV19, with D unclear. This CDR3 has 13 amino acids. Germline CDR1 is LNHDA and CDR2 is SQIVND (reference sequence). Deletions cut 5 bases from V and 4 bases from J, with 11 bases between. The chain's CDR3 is CASSPREGTEAFF. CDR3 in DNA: TGTGCCAGTAGTCCTAGGGAGGGCACTGAAGCTTTCTTT.

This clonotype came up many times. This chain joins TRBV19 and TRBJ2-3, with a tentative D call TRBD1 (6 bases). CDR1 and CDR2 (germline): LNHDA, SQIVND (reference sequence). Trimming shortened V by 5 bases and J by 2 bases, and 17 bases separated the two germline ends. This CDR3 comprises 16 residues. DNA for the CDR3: TGTGCCAGTAGTGCAATTTGGGACACCACCACAGATACGCAGTATTTT. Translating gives CASSAIWDTTTDTQYF.

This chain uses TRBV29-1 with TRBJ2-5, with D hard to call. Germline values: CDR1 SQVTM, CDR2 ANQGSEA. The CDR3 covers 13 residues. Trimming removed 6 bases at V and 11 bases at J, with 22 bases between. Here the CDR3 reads CSVVDPLYNEQYF. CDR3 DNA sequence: TGCAGCGTCGTGGACCCCCTTTACAATGAGCAGTACTTC.

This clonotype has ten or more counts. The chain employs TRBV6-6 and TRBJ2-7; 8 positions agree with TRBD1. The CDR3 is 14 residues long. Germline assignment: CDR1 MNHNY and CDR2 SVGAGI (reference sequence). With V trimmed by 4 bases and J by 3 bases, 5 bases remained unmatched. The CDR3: CASSWGTGNYEQYF. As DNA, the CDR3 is TGTGCCAGCAGTTGGGGGACAGGAAACTACGAGCAGTACTTC.

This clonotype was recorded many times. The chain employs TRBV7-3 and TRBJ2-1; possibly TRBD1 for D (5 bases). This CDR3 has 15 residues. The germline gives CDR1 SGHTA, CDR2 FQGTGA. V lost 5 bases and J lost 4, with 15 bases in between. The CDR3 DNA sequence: TGTGCCAGCAGCCCCCTCGGCAAGGGGTACAATGAGCAGTTCTTC. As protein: CASSPLGKGYNEQFF.

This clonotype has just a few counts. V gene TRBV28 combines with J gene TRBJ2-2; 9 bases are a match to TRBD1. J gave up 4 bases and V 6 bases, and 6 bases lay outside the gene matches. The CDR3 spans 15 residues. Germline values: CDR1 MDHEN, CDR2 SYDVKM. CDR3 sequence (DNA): TGTGCCAGCAGACAACAGGGGGCGAGCACCGGGGAGCTGTTTTTT. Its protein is CASRQQGASTGELFF.

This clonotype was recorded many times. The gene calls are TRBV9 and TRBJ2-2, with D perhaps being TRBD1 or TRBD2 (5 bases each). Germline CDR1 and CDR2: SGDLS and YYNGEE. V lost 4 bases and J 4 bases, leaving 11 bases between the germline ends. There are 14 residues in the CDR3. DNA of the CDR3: TGTGCCAGCAGCTCGGGACGGAGCACCGGGGAGCTGTTTTTT. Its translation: CASSSGRSTGELFF.

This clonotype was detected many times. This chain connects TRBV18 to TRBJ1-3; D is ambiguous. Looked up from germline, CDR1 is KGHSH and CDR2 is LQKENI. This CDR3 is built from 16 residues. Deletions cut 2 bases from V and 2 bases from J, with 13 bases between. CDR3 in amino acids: CASSPLAWRAGNTIYF. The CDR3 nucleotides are TGTGCCAGCTCACCATTGGCCTGGAGGGCTGGAAACACCATATATTTT.

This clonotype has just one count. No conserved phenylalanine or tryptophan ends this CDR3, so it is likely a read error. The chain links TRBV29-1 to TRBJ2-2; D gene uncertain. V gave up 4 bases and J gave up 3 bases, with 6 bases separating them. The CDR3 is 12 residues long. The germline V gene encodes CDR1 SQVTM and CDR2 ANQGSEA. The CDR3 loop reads CSVGEDTGELFL. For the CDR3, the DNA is TGCAGCGTTGGCGAGGACACCGGGGAGCTGTTTCTT.

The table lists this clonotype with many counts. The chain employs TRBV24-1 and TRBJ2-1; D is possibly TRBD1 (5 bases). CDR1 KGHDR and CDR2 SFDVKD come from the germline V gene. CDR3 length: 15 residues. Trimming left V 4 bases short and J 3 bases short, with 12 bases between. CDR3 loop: CATSDRQLLYNEQFF. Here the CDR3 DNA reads TGTGCCACCAGTGACCGACAGTTGCTCTACAATGAGCAGTTCTTC.

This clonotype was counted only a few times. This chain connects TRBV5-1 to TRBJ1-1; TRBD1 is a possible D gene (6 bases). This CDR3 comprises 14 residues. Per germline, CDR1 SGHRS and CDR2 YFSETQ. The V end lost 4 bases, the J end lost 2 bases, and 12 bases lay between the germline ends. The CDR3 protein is CASSPGGFNTEAFF. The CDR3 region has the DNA TGCGCCAGCAGCCCCGGGGGCTTTAACACTGAAGCTTTCTTT. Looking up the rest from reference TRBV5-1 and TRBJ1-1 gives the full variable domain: KAGVTQTPRYLIKTRGQQVTLSCSPISGHRSVSWYQQTPGQGLQFLFEYFSETQRNKGNFPGRFSGRQFSNSRSEMNVSTLELGDSALYLCASSPGGFNTEAFFGQGTRLTVV.